Each of the 13 T cell receptor beta chains below was sequenced from the same sample in a study of early T cells in non-severe SARS-CoV-2 infection. TCRdb processed the 5' RACE reads anew with MiXCR; each CDR3 protein has one entry. The data contain over 50,000 distinct CDR3 sequences, about 15% of them seen just once; the ten biggest clones take up approximately 11%. Sequencing was performed on whole blood, taken at baseline. These receptors were taken from an adult who was a healthcare worker with PCR-confirmed SARS-CoV-2 infection or an uninfected control (not recorded which).

A few counts support this clonotype. The chain couples TRBV7-3 to TRBJ1-1; a possible D gene is TRBD1 (5 bases). The CDR3 consists of 15 residues. The germline V gene encodes CDR1 SGHTA and CDR2 FQGTGA. V lost 2 bases and J 1 base, leaving 11 bases between the germline ends. CDR3 protein: CASSLYGRGNTEAFF. For the CDR3, the DNA is TGTGCCAGCAGCTTATACGGAAGGGGGAACACTGAAGCTTTCTTT. Based on the CDR3 plus reference TRBV7-3 and TRBJ1-1, the full variable domain is GAGVSQTPSNKVTEKGKYVELRCDPISGHTALYWYRQSLGQGPEFLIYFQGTGAADDSGLPNDRFFAVRPEGSVSTLKIQRTERGDSAVYLCASSLYGRGNTEAFFGQGTRLTVV.

The chain has TRBV12-3 or TRBV12-4 and TRBJ1-5; TRBD1 is a possible D gene (6 bases). This CDR3 is 14 amino acids long. The germline V and J ends were trimmed by 2 bases and 9 bases, with 14 bases remaining between them. The CDR3 region is CASSLNDGGGPQHF. The DNA for the CDR3 is TGTGCCAGCAGTTTAAATGACGGGGGCGGGCCCCAGCATTTT.

This rearrangement joins TRBV7-2 to TRBJ2-3, with D perhaps matching TRBD2 (5 bases). Deletions cut 5 bases from V and 9 bases from J, with 18 bases between. The CDR3 sequence is 14 residues long. The germline V gene encodes CDR1 SGHTA and CDR2 FQGNSA. The CDR3 here is CASSLDSLSRTQYF. Here the CDR3 DNA reads TGTGCCAGCAGCCTGGACTCCTTGTCACGAACGCAGTATTTT.

This clonotype was detected only a few times. The J gene is TRBJ2-1, the V gene TRBV3-2; TRBD1, the table's D call, lacks a check against the DNA. TRBV3-2 is listed as a pseudogene. This CDR3 has 16 residues. CDR3 bases: TGTGCCAGCAGCCAAGAAGTAGGGACGGGCTACAATGAGCAGTTCTTC. It specifies CASSQEVGTGYNEQFF.

The chain links TRBV12-3 or TRBV12-4 to TRBJ1-5; weak D call: TRBD1 (6 bases). This CDR3 has 15 amino acids. V was cut by 5 bases and J by 3 bases, with 14 bases left in between. The CDR3 DNA follows: TGTGCCAGCAGTCCCCAGGGGAGTTACAATCAGCCCCAGCATTTT. Its translation: CASSPQGSYNQPQHF.

The J gene is TRBJ1-6, the V gene TRBV28; D not certain. CDR3 length: 14 residues. The germline gives CDR1 MDHEN, CDR2 SYDVKM. Trimming removed 4 bases at V and 7 bases at J, with 11 bases between. Here the CDR3 reads CASSSVNANSPLHF. The CDR3 nucleotides read TGTGCCAGCAGTTCTGTGAACGCCAATTCACCCCTCCACTTT.

V gene TRBV20-1 combines with J gene TRBJ2-7, with D hard to call. The V and J ends lost 3 bases and 4 bases respectively, with 13 bases between them. Germline loops: CDR1 DFQATT, CDR2 SNEGSKA (reference sequence). CDR3 length: 13 amino acids. CDR3 coding DNA: TGCAGTGCTAGGATCCTTACGCTATACGAGCAGTACTTC. It encodes CSARILTLYEQYF.

The chain couples TRBV20-1 to TRBJ1-1, with D maybe TRBD1 (6 bases). Germline lookup yields CDR1 DFQATT and CDR2 SNEGSKA (reference sequence). Trimming cost V 1 base and J 6 bases, with 15 bases left between them. The length of the CDR3 is 14 residues. This CDR3 is CSARVGGAPSEAFF. The CDR3 DNA follows: TGCAGTGCTAGAGTAGGGGGGGCTCCATCTGAAGCTTTCTTT.

This clonotype was seen at least ten times. The chain couples TRBV2 to TRBJ2-7; no clear D. Germline V CDR1 and CDR2: SNHLY, FYNNEI. The CDR3 covers 14 residues. Trimming removed 7 bases from V and 1 base from J, with 14 bases in between. In DNA, the CDR3 is TGTGCCAGCATGGGTGGCAGGCTATCCTACGAGCAGTACTTC. Amino acid sequence: CASMGGRLSYEQYF.

The rearrangement joins TRBV7-6 to TRBJ2-1, with D perhaps matching TRBD1 (6 bases). The CDR3 loop spans 15 amino acids. CDR1 and CDR2 (germline): SGHVS, FNYEAQ. Between the trimmed V and J ends, which lost 1 base and 0 bases, there was a span of 7 bases. CDR3 region: CASSLGQASYNEQFF. The CDR3 bases are TGTGCCAGCAGCTTAGGACAGGCCTCCTACAATGAGCAGTTCTTC. The whole variable domain, remainder taken from reference TRBV7-6 and TRBJ2-1, is GAGVSQSPRYKVTKRGQDVALRCDPISGHVSLYWYRQALGQGPEFLTYFNYEAQQDKSGLPNDRFSAERPEGSISTLTIQRTEQRDSAMYRCASSLGQASYNEQFFGPGTRLTVL.

This clonotype was recorded at least ten times. The chain employs TRBV19 and TRBJ2-5; D call uncertain. Germline lookup yields CDR1 LNHDA and CDR2 SQIVND (reference sequence). This CDR3 contains 12 residues. Trimming stripped 7 bases from V and 3 bases from J, with 9 bases between. The CDR3 DNA reads TGTGCCAGTAACACACCCGAAGAGACCCAGTACTTC. Its protein product is CASNTPEETQYF.

The table lists this clonotype with many counts. The chain joins TRBV18 to TRBJ1-3, with D possibly being TRBD1 (6 bases). V lost 5 bases and J lost 2, with 16 bases in between. The CDR3 sequence is 16 residues long. Germline V CDR1 and CDR2: KGHSH, LQKENI. CDR3: CASSSNRVLAGNTIYF. The CDR3 nucleotides read TGTGCCAGCTCATCGAACAGGGTATTGGCTGGAAACACCATATATTTT.

This clonotype occurred many times. The rearrangement joins TRBV3-1 to TRBJ2-5; TRBD1 matches 8 bases. CDR1 and CDR2 from the germline V gene are LGHDT and YNNKEL (reference sequence). This CDR3 has 14 residues. J lost 2 bases, V lost 1 base, and 0 bases had no gene match. In DNA, the CDR3 is TGTGCCAGCAGCCAAGGGACAGGGCAAGAGACCCAGTACTTC. This translates into CASSQGTGQETQYF.